This TCR beta chain stems from a study of control samples from healthy donors and cancer patients (dated by TCRdb to about 2020). The CDR3 runs 10 amino acids, cysteine and phenylalanine included. Only the CDR3 part of the read is kept: 30 bases, read in frame from the first base. Unmatched junction bases come to 5, with V trimmed by 8 bases and J by 13 bases. From a lookup of the germline V gene, CDR1 and CDR2 are MNHEY and SVGAGI. Concerning this clone: This clone's antigen is unknown. There are no base qualities to consult, and no much larger clone falls within one base.

The library was made by the immunoSEQ multiplex PCR assay. This immuneACCESS table, as held by TCRdb, lists in-frame sequences with V and J called but not all clones. Of the missing ones, under half trace to an unresolved V gene in checked studies; the others have no known cause. Counted in this sample were 90,000 to 150,000 clones; 88% of them appeared once. About 3.2% of the sample is held by the ten biggest clonotypes. The rearranged segments are TRBV6-5 and TRBJ1-1; 9 of the junction bases match TRBD1. This receptor was taken from a man between 35 and 55 years old in good health. Sequenced: blood. CDR3 sequence: CASGDRVVFF. DNA sequence: TGTGCCAGCGGGGACAGGGTTGTTTTCTTT.